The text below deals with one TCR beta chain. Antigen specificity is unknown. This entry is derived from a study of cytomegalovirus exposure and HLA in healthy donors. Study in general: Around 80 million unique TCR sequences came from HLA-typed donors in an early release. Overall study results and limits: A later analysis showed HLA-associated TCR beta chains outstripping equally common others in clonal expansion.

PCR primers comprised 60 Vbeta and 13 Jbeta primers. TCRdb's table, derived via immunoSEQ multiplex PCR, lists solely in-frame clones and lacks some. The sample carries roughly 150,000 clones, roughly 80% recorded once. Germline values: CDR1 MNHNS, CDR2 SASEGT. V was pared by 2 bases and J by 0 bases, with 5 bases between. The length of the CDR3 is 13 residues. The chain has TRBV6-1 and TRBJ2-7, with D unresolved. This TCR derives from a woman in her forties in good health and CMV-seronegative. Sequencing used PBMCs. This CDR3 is CASSEHSSYEQYF. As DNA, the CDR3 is TGTGCCAGCAGTGAACACAGCTCCTACGAGCAGTACTTC.